The clone carrying this TCR beta chain has only a few counts. What it recognizes is unknown. Per the germline V gene, CDR1 is SGHRS and CDR2 is YFSETQ. The ends were cut back, 1 base at V and 3 bases at J, with 7 bases in the middle. The CDR3 loop spans 14 amino acids. Primers used in a second PCR of roughly 7 to 12 cycles were a sample-barcoded 5' primer and a J-beta primer mix. Each cDNA molecule was tagged by a template-switch adaptor that had 12 random nucleotides. MiXCR, run by TCRdb on the 5' RACE reads, gives a single entry per CDR3 protein. The sample has some 640,000 distinct CDR3 sequences; 25% to 30% are singletons. These data originate in a study of blood T cells in healthy people across ages. Broader study findings: The study lacked donor CMV status, which possibly confounded expanded clonotype changes. Per million T cells, TCR beta diversity dropped about linearly as age rose.

Caucasian, healthy and from Russia, the donors were aged between roughly 6 and 95. The source material was blood. This sequence joins TRBV5-1 and TRBJ2-2; D not resolved. The source of this sequence is a woman of 80 years or more in good health. CDR3 sequence (DNA): TGCGCCAGCAGCTTGAAGAGTGACACCGGGGAGCTGTTTTTT. Its protein is CASSLKSDTGELFF.